Sequencing of this T cell receptor beta chain was carried out in a study of shared clonotypes between healthy human individuals. The wider study: CD4 naive and CD4 memory each took three plates per donor, while CD8 naive took two and CD8 memory one.

The study drew its donors from healthy HIV-negative adults without recent acute infections or vaccinations. Study findings and constraints: Shared clonotypes: about 4.6% naive CD4, roughly 3.5% naive CD8, around 2.4% memory CD4, about 0.41% memory CD8. Unshared clonotypes carried lower generation probabilities than those common to all four donors.

The method was immunoSEQ multiplex PCR; TCRdb's version includes in-frame clones alone and lacks a portion of them. The table has about 1.5 million clones, approximately 96% seen once; the top ten hold 1.2%. Regarding this clone: Its antigen is as yet unknown.

Trimming took 7 bases from V and 4 from J; bases not matched to a gene: 11. The CDR3 runs to 15 residues. CDR1 and CDR2 from the germline V gene are MNHNS and SASEGT. The sequenced sample was naive CD4+ T cells sorted from blood. The subset: CD45RA+ positively selected. The receptor's source is a man aged 25 to 40 in good health. The rearrangement uses TRBV6-1 and TRBJ1-2; 8 bases agree with TRBD1. The CDR3 DNA follows: TGTGCCAGCACGGCCGGGGCAGGGGGCGGCTATGGCTACACCTTC. It specifies CASTAGAGGGYGYTF.